This TCR beta chain was retrieved from a study of shared clonotypes between healthy human individuals. For the study at large: Researchers drew samples from a couple of women and a few men aged 18 to 49. Donors had three CD4 naive, three CD4 memory, two CD8 naive and one CD8 memory plate apiece.

Comment on this clone: The target antigen is unknown. Additional DNA sequences in this sample encode the identical CDR3.

In the authors' workflow: With immunoSEQ giving junction-only sequences and no quality scores, filtering differed. Profiling relied on immunoSEQ multiplex PCR, and the TCRdb table lists in-frame clones only, not all of them. The V and J calls and clone size are taken from that table; D and trimming were inferred from the DNA. The sample shows hundreds of thousands of clones, about 96% of them seen only once. Naive CD8 cells lacked CD45RO, underwent positive selection for CCR7 and left out terminally differentiated effector memory CD45RA+ cells. Findings and caveats of the study: Generation of non-shared clonotypes was less probable than generation of clonotypes shared by all four donors.

The sequence derives from a woman aged 25 to 39 in good health. Sequenced sample: naive CD8+ T cells sorted from blood.

The CDR3 DNA reads TGCAGCGTTGATGGAGGGGCTGAAGCTTTCTTT. Its protein is CSVDGGAEAFF. The V call is TRBV29-1, the J call TRBJ1-1; D might be TRBD1 (5 bases). Trimming removed 3 bases at V and 6 bases at J, with 8 bases between. The CDR3 sequence is 11 residues long. Germline loops: CDR1 SQVTM, CDR2 ANQGSEA.